This T cell receptor (beta chain) was profiled in a study of OX40 agonist ivuxolimab in advanced cancers. Study information: Recorded diagnoses for dose-escalation patients were hepatocellular carcinoma, melanoma, renal cell or head and neck cancer. Findings of the study overall: Undetermined was the antigen specificity of the expanded peripheral T cells.

Germline CDR1 and CDR2: SNHLY and FYNNEI. Trimming took off 6 bases at V and 4 bases at J, with 8 bases between the two ends. This CDR3 region has 12 residues. Produced via immunoSEQ multiplex PCR; TCRdb's table is partial and in-frame only. Here the sample spans tens of thousands of clones, approximately 90% being singletons. As regards this clone: Its matching antigen is unknown.

The sequencing here drew on CD4+ or CD8+ T cells sorted from blood, taken in a trial of the OX40 agonist ivuxolimab. The rearrangement joins TRBV2 to TRBJ2-3; D remains unclear. This TCR derives from an adult with an advanced solid tumor such as melanoma, head and neck, liver or kidney cancer. CDR3 in DNA: TGTGCCAGCAGCAGGATCGCAGATACGCAGTATTTT. Translating it yields CASSRIADTQYF.